The source of this T cell receptor (beta chain) is a study of T-cell reconstitution after alpha-beta-depleted transplantation in children. This clonotype occurred a few times. Unique molecular identifiers featured in how the TCRbeta library was prepared. TCRdb independently ran MiXCR on the PCR reads; one entry per CDR3 protein. Of over 400,000 distinct CDR3 sequences in the sample, roughly an eighth are singletons; the top ten hold approximately 5.4%. The TCR was taken from a human donor who donated a stem cell graft to a child with combined immunodeficiency. This specimen was PBMCs from the stem cell graft donor, taken from the stem cell graft.

In nucleotides, the CDR3 is TGTGCCAGCAGTTTCACGGGGAGCTCCTACGAGCAGTACTTC. Protein: CASSFTGSSYEQYF. The chain is built from TRBV12-3 or TRBV12-4 and TRBJ2-7, with D possibly being TRBD2 (5 bases). This CDR3 is 14 amino acids long. Trimming removed 3 bases at V and 0 bases at J, with 9 bases between.